Shown below are 16 T cell receptor beta chains from a single sample sequenced in a study of vaccination effects on CD4 cells after COVID-19. These TCRs' antigens remain unknown. Viral peptide pool expansion of antigen-specific CD4+ T cells preceded sequencing in the ViraFEST assay. Scientists isolated CD4+ T cells after an approximately 10-day culture period ended. Vaccinees lacked prior SARS-CoV-2 infection and tested negative for nucleocapsid antibodies. Clones were read by immunoSEQ multiplex PCR, and TCRdb kept only the in-frame ones, dropping some. Among approximately 68,000 clones listed, around 76% were seen once. The specimen comprised CD4+ T cells from PBMCs cultured with SARS-CoV-2 spike peptides, sampled before COVID-19 vaccination. These receptors all stem from a human donor who received a COVID-19 vaccine.

The V and J genes are TRBV19 and TRBJ2-3; possible D gene TRBD1, 5 bases. Germline loops: CDR1 LNHDA, CDR2 SQIVND (reference sequence). CDR3 length: 14 residues. The ends were cut back, 4 bases at V and 2 bases at J, with 10 bases in the middle. CDR3 coding DNA: TGTGCCAGTAGTACCCGACAGCTCACAGATACGCAGTATTTT. Protein sequence: CASSTRQLTDTQYF.

This clone showed up just a few times. V is TRBV5-6 and J is TRBJ2-5; D gene ambiguous. There are 14 residues in the CDR3. Per germline, CDR1 SGHDT and CDR2 YYEEEE. Trimming pared 4 bases from V and 0 bases from J, leaving 10 bases between. CDR3 sequence reads: CASSPMGYQETQYF. DNA for the CDR3: TGTGCCAGCAGCCCCATGGGGTACCAAGAGACCCAGTACTTC.

The J gene is TRBJ2-3, the V gene TRBV5-1, with 11 nucleotides matching TRBD2. V dropped 4 bases and J dropped 6; count of bases not matched to a gene: 10. CDR3 length equals 16 residues. Germline V gene data show CDR1 as SGHRS and CDR2 as YFSETQ. CDR3 nucleotide sequence: TGCGCCAGCAGCACTAATAGCGGGGGGGCAGGTGATACGCAGTATTTT. Translated, it gives CASSTNSGGAGDTQYF.

This sequence joins TRBV15 and TRBJ1-5, with D hard to call. The CDR3 sequence is 18 residues long. Trimming removed 0 bases at V and 4 bases at J, with 19 bases between. Germline lookup yields CDR1 LNHNV and CDR2 YYDKDF (reference sequence). The CDR3 spells CATSRDLQFFRKNQPQHF. For the CDR3, the DNA is TGTGCCACCAGCAGAGACTTACAGTTCTTTCGGAAAAATCAGCCCCAGCATTTT.

The rearrangement links TRBV6-5 to TRBJ1-5; unclear D gene. Germline V gives CDR1 MNHEY, CDR2 SVGAGI. Trimming removed 2 bases at V and 4 bases at J, with 6 bases between. The CDR3 runs 13 residues. The CDR3 region is CASSYLRNQPQHF. Written as DNA, the CDR3 is TGTGCCAGCAGTTACCTAAGGAATCAGCCCCAGCATTTT.

This clone was counted between two and nine times. V usage is TRBV24-1 and J usage is TRBJ1-2; D possibly corresponds to TRBD1 (5 bases). The ends were cut back, 2 bases at V and 5 bases at J, with 8 bases in the middle. From germline, CDR1 is KGHDR and CDR2 SFDVKD. The CDR3 has 13 amino acids. CDR3 DNA: TGTGCCACCAGTGATTCGGAGGGGTATGGCTACACCTTC. The encoded protein is CATSDSEGYGYTF.

The chain recombines TRBV11-2 with TRBJ2-7; D call uncertain. There are 13 residues in the CDR3. Trimming stripped 4 bases from V and 0 bases from J, with 7 bases between. Germline values: CDR1 SGHAT, CDR2 FQNNGV. CDR3 loop: CASSSVHSYEQYV. CDR3 DNA: TGTGCCAGCAGCTCGGTCCACTCCTACGAGCAGTACGTC.

The V and J genes are TRBV7-8 and TRBJ1-2, with D unresolved. V lost 1 base to trimming and J lost 3 bases, with 6 bases between them. Per germline, CDR1 SGHVS and CDR2 FQNEAQ. The CDR3 has 13 residues. Here the CDR3 DNA reads TGTGCCAGCAGCTTAGTGGCAGACTATGGCTACACCTTC. Translation gives CASSLVADYGYTF.

The chain is built from TRBV28 and TRBJ1-2; D unclear. The CDR3 is 15 residues long. V gave up 1 base and J gave up 1 base, with 10 bases separating them. Germline CDR1 is MDHEN and CDR2 is SYDVKM. The CDR3 DNA is TGTGCCAGCAGTTTATATTTTACCCTTAACTATGGCTACACCTTC. This gives the protein CASSLYFTLNYGYTF.

This clone was seen only once. The chain has TRBV6-5 and TRBJ2-7; TRBD1 is a possible D gene (6 bases). The germline V gene has CDR1 MNHEY and CDR2 SVGAGI. This CDR3 region has 14 residues. Trimming cost V 0 bases and J 12 bases, with 18 bases left between them. This CDR3 is CASSYSRRGEVLYV. In DNA, the CDR3 is TGTGCCAGCAGTTACTCCCGCAGGGGAGAGGTGTTGTACGTC.

The chain has TRBV28 and TRBJ1-2; D possibly corresponds to TRBD1 (5 bases). Germline CDR1 MDHEN, CDR2 SYDVKM. Trimming took 6 bases from V and 2 from J, leaving 10 bases between them. The CDR3 has 13 amino acids. The chain's CDR3 is CASRHDRNYGYTF. CDR3 bases: TGTGCCAGCAGACATGACAGAAACTATGGCTACACCTTC.

This clone was counted only a few times. The rearrangement joins TRBV7-9 to TRBJ2-2; no reliable D call. The CDR3 length is 15 residues. CDR1 is SEHNR and CDR2 is FQNEAQ in the germline V gene (reference sequence). The V end lost 7 bases, the J end lost 5 bases, and 17 bases lay between the germline ends. In DNA form, the CDR3 reads TGTGCCAGCACCGTAATCCGCGGCCGTACCGGGGAGCTGTTTTTT. This encodes CASTVIRGRTGELFF.

This clone was observed a handful of times. This chain joins TRBV7-8 and TRBJ1-2; no clear D. The germline gives CDR1 SGHVS, CDR2 FQNEAQ. This CDR3 is built from 17 residues. Deletions cut 5 bases from V and 6 bases from J, with 25 bases between. CDR3 nucleotide sequence: TGTGCCAGCAGCGACGAGCGTTATCGGCTCTCCGGGGATGGCTACACCTTC. Its translation: CASSDERYRLSGDGYTF.

The chain is built from TRBV12-5 and TRBJ2-3; D gene unclear. The CDR3 extends over 14 amino acids. In germline, CDR1 is LGHNT, CDR2 FRNRAP. Trimming left V 2 bases short and J 1 base short, with 7 bases between. CDR3 region: CASGLNSRTDTQYF. As DNA, the CDR3 is TGTGCTAGTGGTTTGAACAGCCGCACAGATACGCAGTATTTT.

The rearrangement links TRBV7-2 to TRBJ1-2; D unclear. The CDR3 has 11 amino acids. Germline values: CDR1 SGHTA, CDR2 FQGNSA. V dropped 1 base and J dropped 4 bases, with 1 base sitting between them. The CDR3 DNA reads TGTGCCAGCAGCTTAGTCTATGGCTACACCTTC. It encodes CASSLVYGYTF.

The chain couples TRBV7-3 to TRBJ2-3; 8 bases are a match to TRBD2. There are 14 residues in the CDR3. CDR1 and CDR2 (germline): SGHTA, FQGTGA. After removal of 5 bases from V and 4 bases from J, the junction contained 5 bases not matched to a gene. As DNA, the CDR3 is TGTGCCAGCAGCCCGGGACTAGTTTCAGATACGCAGTATTTT. Its translation is CASSPGLVSDTQYF.